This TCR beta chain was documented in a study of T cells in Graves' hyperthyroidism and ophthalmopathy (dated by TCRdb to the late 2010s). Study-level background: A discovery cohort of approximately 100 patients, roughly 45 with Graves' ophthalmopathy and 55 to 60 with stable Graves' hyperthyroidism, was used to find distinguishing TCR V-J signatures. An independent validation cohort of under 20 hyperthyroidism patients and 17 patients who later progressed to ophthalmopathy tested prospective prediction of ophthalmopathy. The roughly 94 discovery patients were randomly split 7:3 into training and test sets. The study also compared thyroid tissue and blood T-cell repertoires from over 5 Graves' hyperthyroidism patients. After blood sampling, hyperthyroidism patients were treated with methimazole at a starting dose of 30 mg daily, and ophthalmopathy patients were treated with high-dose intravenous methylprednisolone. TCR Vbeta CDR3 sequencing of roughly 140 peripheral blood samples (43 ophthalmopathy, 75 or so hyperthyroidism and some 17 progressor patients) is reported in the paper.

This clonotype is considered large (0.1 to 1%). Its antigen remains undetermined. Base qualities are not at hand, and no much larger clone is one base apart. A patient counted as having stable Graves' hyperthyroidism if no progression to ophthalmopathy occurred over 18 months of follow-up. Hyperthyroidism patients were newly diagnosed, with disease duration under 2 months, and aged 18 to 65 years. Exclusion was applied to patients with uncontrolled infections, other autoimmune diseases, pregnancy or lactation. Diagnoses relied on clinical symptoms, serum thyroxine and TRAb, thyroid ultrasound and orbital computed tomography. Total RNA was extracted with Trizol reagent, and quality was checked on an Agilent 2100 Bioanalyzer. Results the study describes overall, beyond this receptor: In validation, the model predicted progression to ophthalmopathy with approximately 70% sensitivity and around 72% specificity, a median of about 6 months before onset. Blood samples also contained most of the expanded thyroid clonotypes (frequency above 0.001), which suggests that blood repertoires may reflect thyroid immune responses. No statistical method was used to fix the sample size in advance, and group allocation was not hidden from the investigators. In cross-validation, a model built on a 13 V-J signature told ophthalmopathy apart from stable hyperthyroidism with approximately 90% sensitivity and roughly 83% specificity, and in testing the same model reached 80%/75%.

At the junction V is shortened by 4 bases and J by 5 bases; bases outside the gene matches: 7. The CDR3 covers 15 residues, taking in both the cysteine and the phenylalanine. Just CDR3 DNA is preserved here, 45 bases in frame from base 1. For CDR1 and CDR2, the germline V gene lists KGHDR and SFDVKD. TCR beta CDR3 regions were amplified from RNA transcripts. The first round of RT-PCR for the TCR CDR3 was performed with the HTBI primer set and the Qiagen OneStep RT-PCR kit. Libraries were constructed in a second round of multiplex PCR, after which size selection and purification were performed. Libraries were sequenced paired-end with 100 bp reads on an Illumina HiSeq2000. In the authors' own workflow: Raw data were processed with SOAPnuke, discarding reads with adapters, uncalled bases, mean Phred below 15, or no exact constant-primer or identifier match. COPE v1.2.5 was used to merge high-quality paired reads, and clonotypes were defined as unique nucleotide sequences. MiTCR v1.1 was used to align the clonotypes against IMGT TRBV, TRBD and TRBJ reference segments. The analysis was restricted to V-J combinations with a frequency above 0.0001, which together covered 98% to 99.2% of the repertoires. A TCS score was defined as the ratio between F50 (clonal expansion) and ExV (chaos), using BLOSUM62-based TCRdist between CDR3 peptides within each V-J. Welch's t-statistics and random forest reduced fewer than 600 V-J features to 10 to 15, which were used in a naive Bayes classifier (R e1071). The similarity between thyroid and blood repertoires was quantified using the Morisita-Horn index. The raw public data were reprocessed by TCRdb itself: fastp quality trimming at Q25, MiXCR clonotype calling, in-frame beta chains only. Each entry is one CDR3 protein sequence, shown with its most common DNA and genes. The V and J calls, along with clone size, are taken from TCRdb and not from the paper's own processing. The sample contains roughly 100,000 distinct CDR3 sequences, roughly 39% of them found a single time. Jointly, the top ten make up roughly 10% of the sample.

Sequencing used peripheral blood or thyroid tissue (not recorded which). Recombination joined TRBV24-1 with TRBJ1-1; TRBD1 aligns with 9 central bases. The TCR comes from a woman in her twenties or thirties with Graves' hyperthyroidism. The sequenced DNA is TGTGCCACCAGTGAGGCCGGGACAGGGCAAACTGAAGCTTTCTTT. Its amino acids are CATSEAGTGQTEAFF.